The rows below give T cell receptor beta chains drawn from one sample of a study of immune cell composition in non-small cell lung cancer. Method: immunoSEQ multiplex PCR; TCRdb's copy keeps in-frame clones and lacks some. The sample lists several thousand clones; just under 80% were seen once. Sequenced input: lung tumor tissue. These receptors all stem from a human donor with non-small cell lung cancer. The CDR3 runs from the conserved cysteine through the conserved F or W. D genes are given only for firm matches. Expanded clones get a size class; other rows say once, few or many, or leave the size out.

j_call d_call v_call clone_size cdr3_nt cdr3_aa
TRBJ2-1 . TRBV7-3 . TGTGCCAGCAGCTCCGCAGGGAATTACAATGAGCAGTTCTTC CASSSAGNYNEQFF
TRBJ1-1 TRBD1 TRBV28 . TGTGCCAGCCAAACCCGAGGACAGGGTAACACTGAAGCTTTCTTT CASQTRGQGNTEAFF
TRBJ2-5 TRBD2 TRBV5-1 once TGCGCCAGCAGCTCTTTAGCGGGACAAGAGACCCAGTACTTC CASSSLAGQETQYF
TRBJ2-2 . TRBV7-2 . TGTGCCAGCAGCTTAGCGGCCCTTTACGGGGAGCTGTTTTTT CASSLAALYGELFF
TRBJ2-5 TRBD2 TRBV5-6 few TGTGCCAGCAGCCGTATACTAGCGGGGGAAGAGACCCAGTACTTC CASSRILAGEETQYF
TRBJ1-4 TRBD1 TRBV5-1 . TGCGCCAGCAGCTTTGACAGGGGGCGGGAAAAACTGTTTTTT CASSFDRGREKLFF
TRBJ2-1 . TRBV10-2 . TGCGCCAGCGCCGTTGGACAATTTAACAATGAGCAGTTCTTC CASAVGQFNNEQFF
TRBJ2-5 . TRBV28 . TGTGCCAGCTCCCCAGGGGTCACAGAGACCCAGTACTTC CASSPGVTETQYF
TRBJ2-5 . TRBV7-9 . TGTGCCAGCAGCTTTGACTTGTACCAAGAGACCCAGTACTTC CASSFDLYQETQYF
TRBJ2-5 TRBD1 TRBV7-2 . TGTGCCAGCAGCCGGGACAGGGAGACCCAGTACTTC CASSRDRETQYF
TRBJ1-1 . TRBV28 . TGTGCCAGCAGCCCTCCCCCGGCGGGCAGGAGGACTGAAGCTTTCTTT CASSPPPAGRRTEAFF
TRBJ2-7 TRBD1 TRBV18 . TGTGCCAGCTCTAGGGACAGGAACGAGCAGTACTTC CASSRDRNEQYF
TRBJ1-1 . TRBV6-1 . TGTGCCAGCATTAATAGAAACACTGAAGCTTTCTTT CASINRNTEAFF
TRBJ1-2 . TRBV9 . TGTGCCAGCAGCGACGGGACACTGGTTGGCTACACCTTC CASSDGTLVGYTF
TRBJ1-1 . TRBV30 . TGTGCCTGGCACATTGGTTGGCAGGCTTTCTTT CAWHIGWQAFF
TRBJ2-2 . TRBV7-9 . TGTGCCAGCAGCCTTAACTCTCTCCGCTACACCGGGGAGCTGTTTTTT CASSLNSLRYTGELFF
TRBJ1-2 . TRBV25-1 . TGTGCCAGCAGTGTTCAGGGGTGGGGTGGCTACACCTTC CASSVQGWGGYTF
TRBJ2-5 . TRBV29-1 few TGCAGCGTTCGACTGTTGTCAGAGACCCAGTACTTC CSVRLLSETQYF
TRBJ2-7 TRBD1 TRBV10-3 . TGTGCCACCGGAGGCGGACAGGGGGCCCTCGAGCAGTACTTC CATGGGQGALEQYF
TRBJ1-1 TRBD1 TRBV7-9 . TGTGCCAGCAGCTTATCCCAAAGACAGGGGAGGGACACTGAAGCTTTCTTT CASSLSQRQGRDTEAFF
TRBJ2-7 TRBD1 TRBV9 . TGTGCCAGCAGCGTCCGACAGGGTGACGAGCAGTACTTC CASSVRQGDEQYF
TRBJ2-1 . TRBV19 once TGTGCCGCCGGGGGTAGCTCCTACAATGAGCAGTTCTTC CAAGGSSYNEQFF
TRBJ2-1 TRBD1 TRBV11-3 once TGTGCCAGCAGCTCTCGCCCCGGGACAGGGGGCTTCGATGAGCAGTTCTTC CASSSRPGTGGFDEQFF
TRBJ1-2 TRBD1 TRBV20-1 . TGCAGTGCGGGACAGGACTATGGCTACACCTTC CSAGQDYGYTF
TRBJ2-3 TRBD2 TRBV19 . TGTGCCAGCGCCCTGGAAGGGCGGGGGACAGATACGCAGTATTTT CASALEGRGTDTQYF
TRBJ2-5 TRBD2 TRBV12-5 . TGTGCTAGTGGGTTGGGGGTACTGAGCGGGGGGGCCTGGGAGACCCAGTACTTC CASGLGVLSGGAWETQYF
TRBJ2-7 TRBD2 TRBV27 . TGTGCCAGCAGTAGGTTAGCGGGGGGTGCCGAGCAGTACTTC CASSRLAGGAEQYF
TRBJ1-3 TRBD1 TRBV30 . TGTGCCTACAGGGGGAATATGGGAAACACCATATATTTT CAYRGNMGNTIYF
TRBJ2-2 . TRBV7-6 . TGTGCCAGCAGCCCAGACAACGGGGCCGGGGAGCTGTTTTTT CASSPDNGAGELFF
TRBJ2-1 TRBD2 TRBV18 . TGTGCCAGCTCCCCTGGACTAGCGCCGGCCTACAATGAGCAGTTCTTC CASSPGLAPAYNEQFF
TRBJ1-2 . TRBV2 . TGTGCCAGCACCCCAGGGGCTAACTATGGCTACACCTTC CASTPGANYGYTF
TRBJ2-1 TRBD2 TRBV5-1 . TGCGCCAGCAGCCCCGGGAGGTTTGAGTCCGGGGTAAAGTCAAATGAGCAGTTCTTC CASSPGRFESGVKSNEQFF
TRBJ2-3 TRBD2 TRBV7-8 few TGTGCCAGCAGCTTACTAGCGGGGGGCCTCACAGATACGCAGTATTTT CASSLLAGGLTDTQYF
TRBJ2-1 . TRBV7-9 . TGTGCCAGCAGCCTCGGTTACAATGAGCAGTTCTTC CASSLGYNEQFF
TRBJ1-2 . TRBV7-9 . TGTGCCAGCACCTTGGACTTTTCTAACTATGGCTACACCTTC CASTLDFSNYGYTF
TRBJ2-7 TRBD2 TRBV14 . TGTGCCAGCAGCCAAGATAGCCTAGCGGGAACCTACGAGCAGTACTTC CASSQDSLAGTYEQYF
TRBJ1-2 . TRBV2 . TGTGCCAGCAGTGAACCGACCGGGGGGTACGGCTACACCTTC CASSEPTGGYGYTF
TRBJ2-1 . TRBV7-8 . TGTGCCAGCACCTCAAGAGGCCTGGGGGACTATGAGCAGTTCTTC CASTSRGLGDYEQFF
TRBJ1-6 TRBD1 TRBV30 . TGTGCCTGGGGCGGGACAGGGGTCCATAATTCACCCCTCCACTTT CAWGGTGVHNSPLHF
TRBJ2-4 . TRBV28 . TGTGCCAGCAGTCTACAGGGTTTGGCCAAAAACATTCAGTACTTC CASSLQGLAKNIQYF
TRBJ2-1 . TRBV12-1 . TGTGCCAGCAGCTTCCTAGGGCTAGCGGGTCTAAGCTCCTACAATGAGCAGTTCTTC CASSFLGLAGLSSYNEQFF
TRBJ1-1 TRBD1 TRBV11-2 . TGTGCCAGCAGCCTGGGACAGGGGTCCACTGAAGCTTTCTTT CASSLGQGSTEAFF
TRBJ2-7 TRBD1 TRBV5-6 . TGTGCCAGCAGCTTGAACGGACAGGGGATTTACGAGCAGTACTTC CASSLNGQGIYEQYF
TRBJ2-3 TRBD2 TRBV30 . TGTGCCTGGAGTCGGGCTAGCGGGGGGGCAAATACGCAGTATTTT CAWSRASGGANTQYF
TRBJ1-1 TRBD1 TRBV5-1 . TGCGCCAGCAGCTTGGCCGTGACAGGGTTGAACACTGAAGCTTTCTTT CASSLAVTGLNTEAFF
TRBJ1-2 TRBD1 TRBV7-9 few TGTGCCAGCAGCTCCACGCTGCAGACAGGGTGGCGAGGCTACACCTTC CASSSTLQTGWRGYTF
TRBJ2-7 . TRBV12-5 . TGTGCTAGTGGTGACCAACTAAGCTCCTACGAGCAGTACTTC CASGDQLSSYEQYF
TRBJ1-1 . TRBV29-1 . TGCAGCGTTGGCGGGGGATTTGACACTGAAGCTTTCTTT CSVGGGFDTEAFF
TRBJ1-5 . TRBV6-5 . TGTGCCAGCAGTTACTCCCCGGGTAGCAATCAGCCCCAGCATTTT CASSYSPGSNQPQHF
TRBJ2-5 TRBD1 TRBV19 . TGTGCCAGTAGTATAGCCCGGACAGGGCTGGAGACCCAGTACTTC CASSIARTGLETQYF
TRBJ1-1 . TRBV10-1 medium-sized TGCGCCAGCGGATCCGGGACACTGGTCATGAACACTGAAGCTTTCTTT CASGSGTLVMNTEAFF
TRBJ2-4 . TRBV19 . TGTGCCAGTAGTACCCTCGGACTTCTAGCCAAAAACATTCAGTACTTC CASSTLGLLAKNIQYF
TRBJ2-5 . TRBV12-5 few TGTGCTAGTGGTTTGGGCGACAGGCCGGAGACCCAGTACTTC CASGLGDRPETQYF
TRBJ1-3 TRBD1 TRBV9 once TGTGCCAGCAGCGTGACAGGGACTGGAAACACCATATATTTT CASSVTGTGNTIYF